The next 27 T cell receptor beta chains were all read from a single sample in a study of spatial heterogeneity in lung cancer. TCRdb ran MiXCR on the 5' RACE reads and lists one entry per CDR3 protein. The repertoire has roughly 120,000 distinct CDR3 sequences, over 9% of them found once; the top ten carry 16%. Documented time point: blood at routine non-recurrence follow-up after resection. The sequenced material consisted of unsorted whole RNA from tumor, nontumor lung or frozen PBMC. Sequenced here: PBMCs, sampled at follow-up. All receptors derive from a male donor with early-stage non-small cell lung cancer.

This clonotype was found a few times. The rearrangement uses TRBV14 and TRBJ2-7; tentatively, D is TRBD1 or TRBD2 (5 bases each). Trimming cost V 2 bases and J 0 bases, with 8 bases left between them. Germline CDR1 reads SGHDN; CDR2 reads FVKESK. The CDR3 is made up of 14 amino acids. The CDR3 spells CASSQRDPSYEQYF. The DNA of the CDR3 is TGTGCCAGCAGCCAACGGGACCCCTCCTACGAGCAGTACTTC.

At least ten counts were recorded for this clonotype. The rearrangement links TRBV12-3 or TRBV12-4 to TRBJ1-6, with 8 positions matching TRBD1. V shed 4 bases, J shed 10 bases, and the junction held 3 bases outside the gene matches. The CDR3 runs 13 residues. The CDR3 DNA sequence: TGTGCCAGCAGTTGGGGACAGGAATCACCCCTCCACTTT. The encoded protein is CASSWGQESPLHF.

The genes are TRBV28 and TRBJ1-5; possibly TRBD1 for D (6 bases). The CDR3 has 14 amino acids. Germline values: CDR1 MDHEN, CDR2 SYDVKM. V lost 4 bases, J lost 5 bases, and 12 bases lay in between. The CDR3 coding sequence is TGTGCCAGCAGTTCCGGGACACCGGATCAGCCCCAGCATTTT. Translated, it gives CASSSGTPDQPQHF.

This chain uses TRBV7-9 with TRBJ1-2, with D possibly TRBD1 on 5 matching bases. V was trimmed by 3 bases and J by 0 bases, leaving 11 bases between them. This CDR3 is 15 amino acids long. Germline assignment: CDR1 SEHNR and CDR2 FQNEAQ (reference sequence). The CDR3 nucleotides read TGTGCCAGCAGCTTGAGGGGATTTTCTAACTATGGCTACACCTTC. Encoded protein: CASSLRGFSNYGYTF.

V is TRBV5-1 and J is TRBJ1-2; D is uncertain. Germline assignment: CDR1 SGHRS and CDR2 YFSETQ. This CDR3 has 12 amino acids. The V and J ends lost 3 bases and 0 bases respectively, with 3 bases between them. The chain's CDR3 is CASSSSNYGYTF. CDR3 DNA sequence: TGCGCCAGCAGCTCCTCTAACTATGGCTACACCTTC.

The sample holds many counts of this clonotype. The chain has TRBV20-1 and TRBJ2-3, with TRBD2 matching 14 bases. Germline CDR1 is DFQATT and CDR2 is SNEGSKA (reference sequence). The CDR3 has 14 amino acids. V lost 3 bases to trimming and J lost 6 bases; unmatched junction nucleotides: 2. CDR3 region: CSARTSGGADTQYF. The CDR3, as DNA: TGCAGTGCTAGGACTAGCGGGGGGGCTGATACGCAGTATTTT.

V is TRBV7-8 and J is TRBJ1-6; 9 bases line up with TRBD1. V shed 4 bases and J 7 bases; nucleotides not matched to a gene: 5. Per the germline V gene, CDR1 is SGHVS and CDR2 is FQNEAQ. CDR3 length: 15 residues. The chain's CDR3 is CASSSGTGWNSPLHF. The CDR3 nucleotides are TGTGCCAGCAGCTCGGGGACAGGGTGGAATTCACCCCTCCACTTT.

This clonotype came up many times. The V and J genes are TRBV28 and TRBJ2-7; D uncertain. V lost 8 bases, J lost 2 bases, and 13 bases lay in between. The CDR3 length is 13 residues. CDR1 MDHEN and CDR2 SYDVKM come from the germline V gene. The CDR3 is CASQSTPTYEQYF. The CDR3 DNA follows: TGTGCCAGCCAGTCCACTCCTACCTACGAGCAGTACTTC.

The sample holds many counts of this clonotype. The chain combines TRBV7-2 with TRBJ2-3; unclear D gene. Trimming shortened V by 1 base and J by 1 base, and 6 bases separated the two germline ends. The CDR3 spans 14 residues. Per germline, CDR1 SGHTA and CDR2 FQGNSA. In DNA form, the CDR3 reads TGTGCCAGCAGCTTAGTCCCGGGCACAGATACGCAGTATTTT. This gives the protein CASSLVPGTDTQYF.

This clonotype was detected many times. The rearrangement joins TRBV18 to TRBJ1-2; TRBD1 is a possible D gene (5 bases). This CDR3 is built from 16 residues. V was trimmed by 3 bases and J by 0 bases, leaving 14 bases between them. The germline CDR1 and CDR2 sequences are KGHSH and LQKENI. CDR3 residues: CASSPRLTDPNYGYTF. The CDR3 bases are TGTGCCAGCTCACCTCGTTTGACAGACCCTAACTATGGCTACACCTTC.

This clonotype came up many times. The chain has TRBV28 and TRBJ1-6; TRBD1 aligns across 7 bases. V shed 5 bases, J shed 9 bases, and the junction held 7 bases outside the gene matches. This CDR3 comprises 14 residues. Looked up from germline, CDR1 is MDHEN and CDR2 is SYDVKM. This chain's CDR3 is CASSTGTAFSPLHF. The CDR3 DNA follows: TGTGCCAGCAGTACAGGGACAGCTTTTTCACCCCTCCACTTT.

The gene calls are TRBV20-1 and TRBJ1-5, with 7 bases that match TRBD1. V shed 3 bases, J shed 2 bases, and the junction held 13 bases outside the gene matches. The CDR3 has 17 amino acids. Germline V CDR1 and CDR2: DFQATT, SNEGSKA (reference sequence). The CDR3, as DNA: TGCAGTGCTAGGTTGGGGCAGGGGGTCCCAGGCAATCAGCCCCAGCATTTT. As protein: CSARLGQGVPGNQPQHF.

This clonotype is medium-sized (0.01 to 0.1%) in the sample. V usage is TRBV4-3 and J usage is TRBJ1-4, with 10 bases identical to TRBD1. The CDR3 length is 17 residues. V lost 0 bases and J lost 7; bases outside the gene matches: 8. Germline loops: CDR1 LGHNA, CDR2 YSLEER. The CDR3 coding sequence is TGCGCCAGCAGCCAAGATCTCGCGGGACAGGGGTTTGAAAAACTGTTTTTT. Its translation: CASSQDLAGQGFEKLFF.

There are a few counts of this clonotype. The V call is TRBV11-1, the J call TRBJ1-2, with unresolved D. CDR1 and CDR2 (germline): SGHAT, FQDESV (reference sequence). The CDR3 is 16 residues long. The germline V and J ends were trimmed by 1 base and 4 bases, with 16 bases remaining between them. The DNA for the CDR3 is TGTGCCAGCAGCTTAGGATCCGCCCGAGATGTCTATGGCTACACCTTC. Translated: CASSLGSARDVYGYTF. The full variable domain, rest sourced from reference TRBV11-1 and TRBJ1-2, is EAEVAQSPRYKITEKSQAVAFWCDPISGHATLYWYRQILGQGPELLVQFQDESVVDDSQLPKDRFSAERLKGVDSTLKIQPAELGDSAMYLCASSLGSARDVYGYTFGSGTRLTVV.

This clonotype was seen repeatedly, ten times or more. The chain recombines TRBV24-1 with TRBJ2-1; D possibly corresponds to TRBD2 (6 bases). This CDR3 is 17 amino acids long. Looked up from germline, CDR1 is KGHDR and CDR2 is SFDVKD. V was cut by 4 bases and J by 0 bases, with 15 bases left in between. The CDR3 DNA is TGTGCCACCAGTGACCCTACTAGCTTTAGCTCCTACAATGAGCAGTTCTTC. This gives the protein CATSDPTSFSSYNEQFF.

The table lists this clonotype with a few counts. V is TRBV5-4 and J is TRBJ1-4; 11 positions match TRBD1. V lost 3 bases to trimming and J lost 8 bases; unmatched junction nucleotides: 3. The CDR3 loop spans 14 amino acids. CDR1 is SGHNT, CDR2 YYREEE, per germline (reference sequence). Here the CDR3 reads CASSSGQGDEKLFF. The CDR3 nucleotides are TGTGCCAGCAGCTCGGGACAGGGGGACGAAAAACTGTTTTTT.

This clonotype was counted between two and nine times. The chain recombines TRBV7-2 with TRBJ2-1, with TRBD2 as a possible D gene (6 bases). V lost 5 bases, J lost 14 bases, and 19 bases lay in between. Per the germline V gene, CDR1 is SGHTA and CDR2 is FQGNSA. The CDR3 consists of 13 residues. CDR3 nucleotides: TGTGCCAGCAGCCAACCTGGAGGAGGGTTGAAGTTCTTC. Translating gives CASSQPGGGLKFF.

There are many counts of this clonotype. The chain employs TRBV29-1 and TRBJ1-1; 8 bases match TRBD1. Trimming took 6 bases from V and 8 from J; bases not matched to a gene: 11. Germline CDR1 SQVTM, CDR2 ANQGSEA. The CDR3 length is 13 residues. The CDR3 bases are TGCAGCGTCGCCAGGGGGCCGGAACTGGAAGCTTTCTTT. Its protein product is CSVARGPELEAFF.

V usage is TRBV14 and J usage is TRBJ2-7; D is uncertain. Germline CDR1 reads SGHDN; CDR2 reads FVKESK. The ends were cut back, 5 bases at V and 3 bases at J, with 14 bases in the middle. The CDR3 contains 14 residues. The CDR3 nucleotides are TGTGCCAGCAGCGATTTTCTGGGTTACTACGAGCAGTACTTC. This codes for CASSDFLGYYEQYF.

Many counts were recorded for this clonotype. V and J are TRBV25-1 and TRBJ2-3; the match to TRBD1 covers 8 bases. Germline-derived CDR1 and CDR2 are MGHDK and SYGVNS. The CDR3 loop spans 18 amino acids. V lost 4 bases and J lost 4; bases outside the gene matches: 16. In nucleotides, the CDR3 is TGTGCCAGCAGTGGGGGGGCAGGGGGCCCCAGCTGGTCAGATACGCAGTATTTT. This encodes CASSGGAGGPSWSDTQYF.

The rearrangement joins TRBV29-1 to TRBJ2-7; 7 nucleotides line up with TRBD2. V lost 3 bases to trimming and J lost 4 bases; unmatched junction nucleotides: 6. The CDR3 runs 13 residues. CDR1 and CDR2 from the germline V gene are SQVTM and ANQGSEA. The CDR3 region is CSVELAESYEQYF. Written as DNA, the CDR3 is TGCAGCGTTGAGCTAGCGGAGTCGTACGAGCAGTACTTC.

This clonotype was counted many times. The chain joins TRBV29-1 to TRBJ2-3; TRBD2 agrees at 7 bases. Per germline, CDR1 SQVTM and CDR2 ANQGSEA. This CDR3 has 15 residues. The trim removed 4 bases at V and 1 base at J, leaving 8 bases unmatched. The CDR3 protein is CSVVSSGLGTDTQYF. CDR3 nucleotides: TGCAGCGTTGTGAGTAGCGGGCTAGGCACAGATACGCAGTATTTT.

The J gene is TRBJ2-4, the V gene TRBV12-3 or TRBV12-4, with 12 bases that match TRBD2. V trimming: 6 bases; J trimming: 7 bases; junction bases outside the gene matches: 4. The CDR3 is 14 residues long. The CDR3 protein is CASSSGTSGNIQYF. The CDR3 region has the DNA TGTGCCAGCAGCTCCGGGACTAGCGGGAACATTCAGTACTTC.

The chain couples TRBV12-3 or TRBV12-4 to TRBJ2-1; 14 positions match TRBD2. The ends lost 7 bases at V and 1 base at J; junction bases unmatched: 15. The CDR3 is 20 amino acids. The CDR3: CASTHPGLAGGVGSYNEQFF. CDR3 DNA sequence: TGTGCCAGCACCCATCCCGGACTAGCGGGGGGCGTTGGGTCCTACAATGAGCAGTTCTTC.

The V call is TRBV7-2, the J call TRBJ1-2, with a possible D match to TRBD1 (5 bases). The germline V gene has CDR1 SGHTA and CDR2 FQGNSA. CDR3 length: 15 residues. V dropped 4 bases and J dropped 0 bases, with 12 bases sitting between them. The CDR3 bases are TGTGCCAGCAGCTCCACAGGATATCCTAACTATGGCTACACCTTC. Translating it yields CASSSTGYPNYGYTF.

The genes are TRBV6-5 and TRBJ2-7, with 7 bases matching TRBD2. The CDR3 has 13 residues. Per the germline V gene, CDR1 is MNHEY and CDR2 is SVGAGI. V lost 6 bases and J lost 0; bases outside the gene matches: 2. The CDR3 region is CASRGGGSYEQYF. DNA for the CDR3: TGTGCCAGCAGGGGCGGGGGCTCCTACGAGCAGTACTTC.

This chain connects TRBV5-1 to TRBJ2-5; D is unresolved. Between the trimmed V and J ends, which lost 1 base and 1 base, there was a span of 8 bases. Germline loops: CDR1 SGHRS, CDR2 YFSETQ. The CDR3 covers 14 residues. The CDR3 DNA reads as TGCGCCAGCAGCTTGTTTTCGGTCCAAGAGACCCAGTACTTC. Its protein is CASSLFSVQETQYF. Full variable domain (missing parts from reference TRBV5-1 and TRBJ2-5): KAGVTQTPRYLIKTRGQQVTLSCSPISGHRSVSWYQQTPGQGLQFLFEYFSETQRNKGNFPGRFSGRQFSNSRSEMNVSTLELGDSALYLCASSLFSVQETQYFGPGTRLLVL.